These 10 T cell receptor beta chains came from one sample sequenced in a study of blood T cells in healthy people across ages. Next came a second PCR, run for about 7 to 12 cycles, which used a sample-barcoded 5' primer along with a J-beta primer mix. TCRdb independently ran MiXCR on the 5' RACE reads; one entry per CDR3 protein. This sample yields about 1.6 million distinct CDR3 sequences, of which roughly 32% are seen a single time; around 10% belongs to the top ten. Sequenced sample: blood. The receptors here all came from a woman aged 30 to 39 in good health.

The CDR3, as DNA: TGTGCCAGCAGCCCCCACTTGAAACTCACAGATACGCAGTATTTT. It encodes CASSPHLKLTDTQYF. This sequence joins TRBV6-5 and TRBJ2-3; D remains unclear. There are 15 residues in the CDR3. Trimming took 6 bases from V and 2 from J, leaving 15 bases between them. Germline V gene data show CDR1 as MNHEY and CDR2 as SVGAGI.

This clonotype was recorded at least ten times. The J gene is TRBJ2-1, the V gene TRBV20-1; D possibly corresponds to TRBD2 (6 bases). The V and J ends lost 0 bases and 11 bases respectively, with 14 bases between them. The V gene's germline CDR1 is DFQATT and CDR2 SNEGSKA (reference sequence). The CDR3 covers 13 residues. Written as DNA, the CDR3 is TGCAGTGCTAGAGATCAAGGACTACAAAAGCAGTTCTTC. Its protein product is CSARDQGLQKQFF.

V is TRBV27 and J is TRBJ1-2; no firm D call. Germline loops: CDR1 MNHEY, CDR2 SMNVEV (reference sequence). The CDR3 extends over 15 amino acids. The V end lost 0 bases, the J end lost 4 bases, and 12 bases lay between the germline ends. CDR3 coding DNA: TGTGCCAGCAGTTTATCTGTCGGCAGTCGCTATGGCTACACCTTC. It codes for CASSLSVGSRYGYTF.

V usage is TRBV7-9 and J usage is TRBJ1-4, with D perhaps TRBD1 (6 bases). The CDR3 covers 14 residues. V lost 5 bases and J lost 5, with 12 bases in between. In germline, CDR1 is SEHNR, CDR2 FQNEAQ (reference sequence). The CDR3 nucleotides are TGTGCCAGCAGCCCAGGGGAGGTCAATGAAAAACTGTTTTTT. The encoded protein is CASSPGEVNEKLFF. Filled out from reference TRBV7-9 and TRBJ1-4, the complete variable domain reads DTGVSQNPRHKITKRGQNVTFRCDPISEHNRLYWYRQTLGQGPEFLTYFQNEAQLEKSRLLSDRFSAERPKGSFSTLEIQRTEQGDSAMYLCASSPGEVNEKLFFGSGTQLSVL.

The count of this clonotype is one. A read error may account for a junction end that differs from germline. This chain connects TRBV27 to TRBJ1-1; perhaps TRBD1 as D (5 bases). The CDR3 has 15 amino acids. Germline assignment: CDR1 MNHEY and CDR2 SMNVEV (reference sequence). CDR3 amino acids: CVSTADSTMNTEAFF. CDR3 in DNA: TGTGTCAGCACCGCAGACAGTACAATGAACACTGAAGCTTTCTTT.

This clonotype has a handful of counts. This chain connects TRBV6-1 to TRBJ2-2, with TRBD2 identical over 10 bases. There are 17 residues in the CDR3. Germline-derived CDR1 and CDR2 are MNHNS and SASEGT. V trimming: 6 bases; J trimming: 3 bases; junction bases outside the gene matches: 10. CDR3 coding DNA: TGTGCCAGCAGGCGAGTAGCGGGAGGAGGGGACACCGGGGAGCTGTTTTTT. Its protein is CASRRVAGGGDTGELFF.

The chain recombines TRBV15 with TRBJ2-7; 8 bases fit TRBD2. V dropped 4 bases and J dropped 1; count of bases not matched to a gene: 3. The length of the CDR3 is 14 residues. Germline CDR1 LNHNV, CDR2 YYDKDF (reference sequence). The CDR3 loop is CATSTGGPSYEQYF. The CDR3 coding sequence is TGTGCCACCAGCACGGGGGGGCCGTCCTACGAGCAGTACTTC. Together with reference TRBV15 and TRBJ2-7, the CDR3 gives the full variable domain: DAMVIQNPRYQVTQFGKPVTLSCSQTLNHNVMYWYQQKSSQAPKLLFHYYDKDFNNEADTPDNFQSRRPNTSFCFLDIRSPGLGDTAMYLCATSTGGPSYEQYFGPGTRLTVT.

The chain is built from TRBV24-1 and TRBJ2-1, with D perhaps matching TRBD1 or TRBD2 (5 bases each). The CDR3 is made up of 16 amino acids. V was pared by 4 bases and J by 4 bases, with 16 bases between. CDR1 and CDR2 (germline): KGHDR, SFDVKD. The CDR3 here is CATSDSGASSYNEQFF. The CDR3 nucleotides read TGTGCCACCAGTGACTCCGGGGCCTCTAGTTACAATGAGCAGTTCTTC.

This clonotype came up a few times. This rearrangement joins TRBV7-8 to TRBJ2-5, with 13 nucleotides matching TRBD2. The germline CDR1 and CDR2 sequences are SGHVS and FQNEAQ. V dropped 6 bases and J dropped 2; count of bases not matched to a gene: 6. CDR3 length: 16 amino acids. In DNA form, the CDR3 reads TGTGCCAGCAGACTGGGGACTAGCGGGAATCAAGAGACCCAGTACTTC. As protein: CASRLGTSGNQETQYF.

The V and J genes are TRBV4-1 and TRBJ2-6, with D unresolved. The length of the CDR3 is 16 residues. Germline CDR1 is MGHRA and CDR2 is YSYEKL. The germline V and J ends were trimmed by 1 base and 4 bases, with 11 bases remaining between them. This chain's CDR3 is CASSQAMRSGANVLTF. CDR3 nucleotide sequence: TGCGCCAGCAGCCAAGCTATGAGGTCCGGGGCCAACGTCCTGACTTTC.